This entry lists 9 T cell receptor beta chains sequenced from one sample in a study of T cell repertoires in cytomegalovirus infection. TCRdb called the reads again in MiXCR, with one record for every CDR3 protein. The table includes some 400,000 distinct CDR3 sequences, roughly 30% detected once. The sample consisted of PBMCs. These receptors were obtained from a human donor in good health (CMV status not recorded). Some clones in this sample may be carry-over from other donors' samples.

The chain recombines TRBV12-3 or TRBV12-4 with TRBJ2-5; D remains unclear. The germline V and J ends were trimmed by 6 bases and 0 bases, with 8 bases remaining between them. The CDR3 totals 13 residues. The CDR3 protein is CASRTLDQETQYF. The CDR3 nucleotides read TGTGCCAGCAGGACCTTGGACCAAGAGACCCAGTACTTC.

This rearrangement joins TRBV12-3 or TRBV12-4 to TRBJ2-5; TRBD1 is a possible D gene (6 bases). The CDR3 spans 12 residues. The V end was cut by 5 bases, the J end by 13 bases, with 17 bases between. The CDR3 DNA follows: TGTGCCAGCAGTCATGACCAGGGGACCACGTACTTC. Its protein is CASSHDQGTTYF.

The chain is built from TRBV6-1 and TRBJ2-1; TRBD1 agrees at 10 bases. The CDR3 consists of 15 residues. V trimming: 3 bases; J trimming: 2 bases; junction bases outside the gene matches: 1. Germline CDR1 reads MNHNS; CDR2 reads SASEGT. Written as DNA, the CDR3 is TGTGCCAGCAGTGACGACAGGGGGCCCTACAATGAGCAGTTCTTC. Its translation is CASSDDRGPYNEQFF.

The chain couples TRBV7-3 to TRBJ2-1; 15 nucleotides match TRBD2. V was clipped by 4 bases and J by 4 bases; unmatched bases: 5. This CDR3 spans 17 amino acids. From germline, CDR1 is SGHTA and CDR2 FQGTGA. CDR3 DNA sequence: TGTGCCAGCAGCTCGCCGGGACTAGCGGGGGGTTACAATGAGCAGTTCTTC. The encoded protein is CASSSPGLAGGYNEQFF.

This chain joins TRBV20-1 and TRBJ2-5; D may be TRBD2 (6 bases). With 3 bases removed from V and 13 bases from J, the gap between germline ends came to 21 bases. The germline V gene has CDR1 DFQATT and CDR2 SNEGSKA (reference sequence). CDR3 length: 13 amino acids. The CDR3 reads CSASSGLAIRGYF. Written as DNA, the CDR3 is TGCAGTGCTAGTAGTGGCCTAGCGATTCGGGGGTACTTC.

The rearrangement links TRBV24-1 to TRBJ2-5; 8 positions match TRBD1. With 0 bases clipped from V and 1 base from J, the junction kept 3 bases outside the gene matches. From germline, CDR1 is KGHDR and CDR2 SFDVKD. The CDR3 has 16 amino acids. CDR3 loop: CATSDLGTGLQETQYF. In nucleotides, the CDR3 is TGTGCCACCAGTGATTTGGGGACAGGCCTCCAAGAGACCCAGTACTTC.

This clonotype was observed many times. The V call is TRBV11-2, the J call TRBJ2-2; the D is unclear. Trimming cost V 5 bases and J 0 bases, with 10 bases left between them. Germline CDR1 reads SGHAT; CDR2 reads FQNNGV. There are 15 residues in the CDR3. The DNA for the CDR3 is TGTGCCAGCAGCCCAGTGGGGTCGAACACCGGGGAGCTGTTTTTT. Its translation: CASSPVGSNTGELFF.

This clonotype has a count of ten or more. The V call is TRBV7-2, the J call TRBJ2-7, with TRBD1 matching over 10 bases. CDR3 length equals 14 residues. Trimming took 2 bases from V and 4 from J; bases not matched to a gene: 2. CDR1 and CDR2 (germline): SGHTA, FQGNSA. The CDR3: CASSLSGQGYEQYF. In nucleotides, the CDR3 is TGTGCCAGCAGCTTATCGGGACAGGGGTACGAGCAGTACTTC.

This clonotype showed up just a few times. The CDR3 loop is CATRGGGEKALQETQYF. CDR3 bases: TGTGCCACCCGAGGTGGGGGGGAAAAGGCTCTACAAGAGACCCAGTACTTC. V is TRBV6-6 and J is TRBJ2-5; 7 bases match TRBD2. V lost 10 bases and J lost 2; bases outside the gene matches: 19. Looked up from germline, CDR1 is MNHNY and CDR2 is SVGAGI (reference sequence). This CDR3 is 17 amino acids long.